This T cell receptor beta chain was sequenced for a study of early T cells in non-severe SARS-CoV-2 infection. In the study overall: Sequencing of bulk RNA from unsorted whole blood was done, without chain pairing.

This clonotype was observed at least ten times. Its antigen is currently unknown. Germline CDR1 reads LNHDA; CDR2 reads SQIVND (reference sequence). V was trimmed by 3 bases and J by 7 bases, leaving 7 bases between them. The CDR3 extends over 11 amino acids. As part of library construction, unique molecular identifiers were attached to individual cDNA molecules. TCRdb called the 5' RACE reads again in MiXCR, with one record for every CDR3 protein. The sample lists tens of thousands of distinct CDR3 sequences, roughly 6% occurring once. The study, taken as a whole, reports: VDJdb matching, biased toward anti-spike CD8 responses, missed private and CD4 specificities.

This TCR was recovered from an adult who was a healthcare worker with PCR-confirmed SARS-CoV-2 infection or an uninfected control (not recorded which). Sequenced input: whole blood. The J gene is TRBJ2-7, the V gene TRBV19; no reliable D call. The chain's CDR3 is CASSISGEQYF. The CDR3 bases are TGTGCCAGTAGTATTTCGGGTGAGCAGTACTTC.